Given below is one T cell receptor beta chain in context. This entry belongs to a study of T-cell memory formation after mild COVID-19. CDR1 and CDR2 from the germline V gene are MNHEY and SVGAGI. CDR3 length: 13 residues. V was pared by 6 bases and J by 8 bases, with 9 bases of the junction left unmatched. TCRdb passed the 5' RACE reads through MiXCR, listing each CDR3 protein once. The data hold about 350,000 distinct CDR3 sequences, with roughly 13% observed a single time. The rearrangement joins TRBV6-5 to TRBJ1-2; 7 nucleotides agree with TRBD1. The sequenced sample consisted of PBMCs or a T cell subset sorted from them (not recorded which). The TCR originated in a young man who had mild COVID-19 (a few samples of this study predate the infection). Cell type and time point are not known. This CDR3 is CASSDRQGQGYTF. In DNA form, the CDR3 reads TGTGCCAGCAGCGACCGACAGGGACAGGGCTACACCTTC.